This T cell receptor (beta chain) is drawn from a study of blood T cells in healthy people across ages. Study-wide context: The template switching approach captured approximately one barcoded beta molecule for every two T cells.

The CDR3 has 13 amino acids. From germline, CDR1 is SGHRS and CDR2 YFSETQ. V shed 4 bases and J shed 8 bases, with 15 bases lying between them. No fewer than 7 million PBMCs went into each sample. Overall study results and limits: Changes in expanded clonotypes were possibly confounded, as the CMV status of donors was unknown. There were more naive CD4+ cells and higher diversity in long-lived donors than in aged donors.

With a J-beta primer mix and a sample-barcoded 5' primer, a second PCR ran about 7 to 11 cycles. TCRdb passed the 5' RACE reads through MiXCR, listing each CDR3 protein once. Among 700,000 to 850,000 distinct CDR3 sequences, about 53% were seen once, and the ten largest hold roughly 37%. About this clonotype: Its target is unknown.

What was sequenced was blood. This clonotype was obtained from a man at least 80 years old in good health. The chain carries TRBV5-1 and TRBJ1-2, with D possibly being TRBD1 (5 bases). Here the CDR3 DNA reads TGCGCCAGCAGCCCGGAGGGAGCAGGGGGCTACACCTTC. It is translated as CASSPEGAGGYTF.